The present T cell receptor beta chain was sequenced within a study of T cell responses to AZD1222 COVID-19 vaccine. Notes on the study in general: Mapped onto spike, vaccine-associated CD4 TCRs spanned it and were dominant at 160-218 and 743-854. In a largely white British group with more females than males, clonal diversity was possibly underestimated.

On this clone itself: Its target is unknown.

Trimming took off 4 bases at V and 3 bases at J, with 7 bases between the two ends. The V gene's germline CDR1 is MDHEN and CDR2 SYDVKM. The CDR3 runs to 12 residues. The repertoire was sequenced with immunoSEQ multiplex PCR; TCRdb's copy has only in-frame clones and lacks some. The sample carries approximately 170,000 clones, roughly 90% recorded once. The source of this sequence is an adult in good health. This material consisted of peripheral blood, taken on day 0 of AZD1222 vaccination. This rearrangement joins TRBV28 to TRBJ2-7, with D unresolved. CDR3 coding DNA: TGTGCCAGCAGTTCCAGTGTCTACGAGCAGTACTTC. It is translated as CASSSSVYEQYF.